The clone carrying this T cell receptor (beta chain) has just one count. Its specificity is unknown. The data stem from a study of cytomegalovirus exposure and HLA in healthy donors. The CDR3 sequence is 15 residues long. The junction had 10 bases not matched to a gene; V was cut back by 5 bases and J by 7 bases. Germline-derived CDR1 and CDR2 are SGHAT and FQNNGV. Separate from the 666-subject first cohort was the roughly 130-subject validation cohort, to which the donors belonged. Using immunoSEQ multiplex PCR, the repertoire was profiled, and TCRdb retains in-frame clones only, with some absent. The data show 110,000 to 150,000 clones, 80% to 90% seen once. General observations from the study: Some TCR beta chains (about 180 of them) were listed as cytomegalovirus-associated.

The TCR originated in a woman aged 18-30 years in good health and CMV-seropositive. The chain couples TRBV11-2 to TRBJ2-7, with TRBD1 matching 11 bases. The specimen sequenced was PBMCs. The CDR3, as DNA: TGTGCCAGCAGCCCAATTCGGGGACAGGGGGGGGAGCAGTACTTC. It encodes CASSPIRGQGGEQYF.